The 32 T cell receptor beta chains below all came from one sample that was sequenced in a study of shared clonotypes between healthy human individuals. Cells designated naive CD8 were CD45RO-negative and were positively selected for CCR7, with terminally differentiated effector memory CD45RA+ cells excluded. Method: immunoSEQ multiplex PCR; TCRdb's copy keeps in-frame clones and lacks some. The sample holds about 590,000 clones, less than 97% seen once. Sequenced sample: naive CD8+ T cells sorted from blood. The receptors were sampled from a woman in her 30s in good health.

The chain has TRBV6-1 and TRBJ2-3; D unclear. This CDR3 contains 11 residues. The V gene's germline CDR1 is MNHNS and CDR2 SASEGT. Trimming stripped 6 bases from V and 4 bases from J, with 5 bases between. The CDR3 DNA reads TGTGCCAGCAGATACCCAGATACGCAGTATTTT. Protein sequence: CASRYPDTQYF.

This clone was seen once. This sequence joins TRBV6-5 and TRBJ2-1; 8 bases fit TRBD2. This CDR3 is 15 amino acids long. Germline CDR1 is MNHEY and CDR2 is SVGAGI. V lost 5 bases to trimming and J lost 7 bases; unmatched junction nucleotides: 10. The CDR3 region has the DNA TGTGCCAGCAGTAAAGTTAGCGGGGCGTTGAATGAGCAGTTCTTC. It encodes CASSKVSGALNEQFF.

The CDR3 DNA follows: TGTGCCAGCAGTTTACCGACAGGGGGGAACACTGAAGCTTTCTTT. The encoded protein is CASSLPTGGNTEAFF. V gene TRBV28 combines with J gene TRBJ1-1; 9 bases map to TRBD1. CDR3 length: 15 residues. Germline V gives CDR1 MDHEN, CDR2 SYDVKM. Losses at the gene ends were 2 bases for V and 1 base for J; bases not matched to a gene: 2.

This clone is a singleton in its sample. The chain has TRBV5-6 and TRBJ2-1; 8 bases are a match to TRBD1. This CDR3 region has 15 residues. Germline CDR1 SGHDT, CDR2 YYEEEE. The junction had 6 bases not matched to a gene; V was cut back by 3 bases and J by 4 bases. The CDR3 is CASSWVGQEYNEQFF. CDR3 nucleotides: TGTGCCAGCAGCTGGGTGGGACAGGAATACAATGAGCAGTTCTTC.

This clone is a singleton in its sample. The gene calls are TRBV28 and TRBJ2-2; no reliable D call. CDR1 is MDHEN and CDR2 is SYDVKM in the germline V gene. CDR3 size: 17 residues. V was trimmed by 4 bases and J by 1 base, leaving 16 bases between them. The CDR3 is CASSSDQSELNTGELFF. CDR3 nucleotides: TGTGCCAGCAGTTCCGACCAATCAGAATTGAACACCGGGGAGCTGTTTTTT.

This clone was observed once. The V gene is TRBV19, the J gene TRBJ2-2; D may be TRBD1 (5 bases). Between the trimmed V and J ends, which lost 3 bases and 1 base, there was a span of 12 bases. CDR3 length: 16 amino acids. Germline V gene data show CDR1 as LNHDA and CDR2 as SQIVND (reference sequence). In nucleotides, the CDR3 is TGTGCCAGTAGTATTTCTAGGACACTGAACACCGGGGAGCTGTTTTTT. It translates to CASSISRTLNTGELFF.

J is TRBJ2-7 and V is TRBV19; TRBD1 matches at 8 bases. Trimming at V came to 0 bases and at J to 5 bases, leaving 3 bases not matched to a gene. Germline lookup yields CDR1 LNHDA and CDR2 SQIVND (reference sequence). CDR3 length: 14 residues. CDR3 protein: CASSIDPTGDEQYF. CDR3 coding DNA: TGTGCCAGTAGTATAGATCCGACAGGGGACGAGCAGTACTTC.

This chain uses TRBV27 with TRBJ2-2; weak D call: TRBD1 (5 bases). CDR3 length equals 16 residues. Trimming took 5 bases from V and 0 from J, leaving 13 bases between them. Germline V gene lookup returns CDR1 MNHEY and CDR2 SMNVEV (reference sequence). The CDR3 region has the DNA TGTGCCAGCAGTGGCTCGCGACAGTCGAACACCGGGGAGCTGTTTTTT. Translating gives CASSGSRQSNTGELFF.

The V call is TRBV6-1, the J call TRBJ2-7, with 11 bases fitting TRBD2. J gave up 4 bases and V 3 bases, and 2 bases lay outside the gene matches. The CDR3 contains 14 residues. CDR1 and CDR2 from the germline V gene are MNHNS and SASEGT. The CDR3 protein is CASSDLAGGYEQYF. The CDR3 DNA sequence: TGTGCCAGCAGTGATCTAGCGGGAGGTTACGAGCAGTACTTC.

This chain uses TRBV6-6 with TRBJ2-7, with 11 bases lining up with TRBD2. The CDR3 totals 14 residues. Trimming cost V 5 bases and J 1 base; bases outside gene matches: 1. Germline V gene sequence: CDR1 MNHNY, CDR2 SVGAGI (reference sequence). In nucleotides, the CDR3 is TGTGCCAGCAGTAGGACTAGCGGGTCCTACGAGCAGTACTTC. Encoded protein: CASSRTSGSYEQYF.

This clone has only a few counts. V and J are TRBV29-1 and TRBJ1-2, with 7 bases matching TRBD1. The CDR3 is 13 residues long. V shed 5 bases, J shed 6 bases, and the junction held 9 bases outside the gene matches. Germline V gene lookup returns CDR1 SQVTM and CDR2 ANQGSEA. The CDR3 nucleotides read TGCAGCGTTATGGGACAGCTCTTAAATGGCTACACCTTC. This translates into CSVMGQLLNGYTF.

CDR3 DNA: TGTGCCAGCTCACCCCCGGCGGGAGGGATCACCGGGGAGCTGTTTTTT. The encoded protein is CASSPPAGGITGELFF. The chain recombines TRBV18 with TRBJ2-2; 9 nucleotides line up with TRBD2. V shed 3 bases and J 4 bases; nucleotides not matched to a gene: 6. Germline assignment: CDR1 KGHSH and CDR2 LQKENI. The CDR3 has 16 amino acids.

The chain employs TRBV14 and TRBJ1-1, with 12 bases aligning to TRBD1. V shed 3 bases and J 0 bases; nucleotides not matched to a gene: 8. The CDR3 extends over 18 amino acids. Per germline, CDR1 SGHDN and CDR2 FVKESK. CDR3 sequence reads: CASSQEDGTGGMNTEAFF. DNA for the CDR3: TGTGCCAGCAGCCAGGAAGACGGGACAGGGGGCATGAACACTGAAGCTTTCTTT.

This chain connects TRBV5-4 to TRBJ2-7; D unresolved. This CDR3 is built from 14 residues. Looked up from germline, CDR1 is SGHNT and CDR2 is YYREEE (reference sequence). The V gene lost 0 bases and the J gene lost 0 bases, with 7 bases spanning the gap. DNA of the CDR3: TGTGCCAGCAGCTTGGAATCCTACTCCTACGAGCAGTACTTC. Protein sequence: CASSLESYSYEQYF.

The chain uses TRBV7-9 and TRBJ1-4; 9 nucleotides agree with TRBD1. The CDR3 runs 16 residues. The germline V gene has CDR1 SEHNR and CDR2 FQNEAQ (reference sequence). J was trimmed by 8 bases and V by 5 bases; bases with no gene match: 12. The chain's CDR3 is CASSPPPGQGDEKLFF. Here the CDR3 DNA reads TGTGCCAGCAGCCCACCCCCGGGACAGGGTGACGAAAAACTGTTTTTT.

This clone was recorded once. The J gene is TRBJ2-3, the V gene TRBV28, with 8 nucleotides matching TRBD2. Germline V lookup: CDR1 MDHEN, CDR2 SYDVKM. This CDR3 region has 16 residues. V lost 6 bases to trimming and J lost 5 bases; unmatched junction nucleotides: 13. The CDR3 is CASRPGGAGEIDTQYF. CDR3 coding DNA: TGTGCCAGCAGGCCCGGAGGAGCGGGAGAGATAGATACGCAGTATTTT.

The CDR3 here is CASSLGQVPYEQYF. The CDR3 bases are TGTGCCAGCAGCTTGGGTCAGGTACCCTACGAGCAGTACTTC. This chain links TRBV5-4 with TRBJ2-7; no definite D call. The CDR3 has 14 residues. Germline assignment: CDR1 SGHNT and CDR2 YYREEE (reference sequence). V was trimmed by 0 bases and J by 2 bases, leaving 9 bases between them.

This chain joins TRBV7-2 and TRBJ2-7; D is unresolved. This CDR3 has 12 amino acids. Trimming cost V 5 bases and J 3 bases, with 8 bases left between them. Germline V gene data show CDR1 as SGHTA and CDR2 as FQGNSA. DNA of the CDR3: TGTGCCAGCAGCCCCGCTTACTACGAGCAGTACTTC. Amino acid sequence: CASSPAYYEQYF.

The rearrangement links TRBV6-6 to TRBJ2-7, with 10 bases aligning to TRBD2. Germline CDR1 reads MNHNY; CDR2 reads SVGAGI (reference sequence). This CDR3 has 14 amino acids. Unmatched junction bases numbered 1, after V lost 2 bases and J lost 3 bases. The CDR3 here is CASSYIAGGYEQYF. DNA for the CDR3: TGTGCCAGCAGTTACATAGCGGGAGGCTACGAGCAGTACTTC.

V is TRBV28 and J is TRBJ2-7, with 10 bases lining up with TRBD2. With 1 base clipped from V and 6 bases from J, the junction kept 6 bases outside the gene matches. Germline V lookup: CDR1 MDHEN, CDR2 SYDVKM. CDR3 length: 15 residues. CDR3 sequence reads: CASSLLLAGVAEQYF. CDR3 bases: TGTGCCAGCAGTTTATTGCTAGCGGGAGTTGCCGAGCAGTACTTC.

The rearrangement joins TRBV7-9 to TRBJ2-7, with a tentative D call TRBD1 (5 bases). Germline CDR1 is SEHNR and CDR2 is FQNEAQ (reference sequence). The CDR3 length is 14 residues. Trimming pared 4 bases from V and 6 bases from J, leaving 16 bases between. The CDR3 DNA sequence: TGTGCCAGCAGCTCGGACACAGGCCCTGCCGAGCAGTACTTC. It translates to CASSSDTGPAEQYF.

This sequence joins TRBV5-4 and TRBJ1-2; D gene ambiguous. With 6 bases removed from V and 7 bases from J, the gap between germline ends came to 16 bases. Germline lookup yields CDR1 SGHNT and CDR2 YYREEE (reference sequence). The CDR3 spans 13 residues. CDR3 sequence (DNA): TGTGCCAGCATCCAGGATTTAGTGGGTGGCTACACCTTC. It encodes CASIQDLVGGYTF.

The CDR3 DNA reads as TGTGCCAGCAGTTTACGGCTAGCGGGGACAGCTTCCTACGAGCAGTACTTC. It specifies CASSLRLAGTASYEQYF. The V call is TRBV28, the J call TRBJ2-7; 9 bases agree with TRBD2. The CDR3 length is 17 residues. V trimming: 2 bases; J trimming: 1 base; junction bases outside the gene matches: 9. Looked up from germline, CDR1 is MDHEN and CDR2 is SYDVKM.

The chain joins TRBV28 to TRBJ1-4, with 7 bases lining up with TRBD1. This CDR3 region has 13 residues. Losses at the gene ends were 6 bases for V and 6 bases for J; bases not matched to a gene: 4. Germline lookup yields CDR1 MDHEN and CDR2 SYDVKM. CDR3 nucleotides: TGTGCCAGCAGACAGGGGTTTGATGAAAAACTGTTTTTT. Protein product: CASRQGFDEKLFF.

The chain joins TRBV5-8 to TRBJ2-1, with 7 bases matching TRBD1. The CDR3 contains 13 residues. Germline V CDR1 and CDR2: SGHTS, YDEGEE. V shed 0 bases, J shed 6 bases, and the junction held 0 bases outside the gene matches. CDR3 protein: CASSLGQGNEQFF. The CDR3 coding sequence is TGTGCCAGCAGCTTGGGACAGGGCAATGAGCAGTTCTTC.

The chain uses TRBV19 and TRBJ1-5; no reliable D call. The CDR3 is 13 residues long. With 5 bases removed from V and 4 bases from J, the gap between germline ends came to 9 bases. Looked up from germline, CDR1 is LNHDA and CDR2 is SQIVND (reference sequence). The CDR3 here is CASSPEINQPQHF. CDR3 nucleotide sequence: TGTGCCAGTAGTCCAGAGATTAATCAGCCCCAGCATTTT.

This chain joins TRBV19 and TRBJ2-7, with TRBD2 identical over 8 bases. Germline V gene lookup returns CDR1 LNHDA and CDR2 SQIVND (reference sequence). After removal of 5 bases from V and 0 bases from J, the junction contained 6 bases not matched to a gene. This CDR3 spans 15 amino acids. The CDR3 protein is CASSWTSRVSYEQYF. In nucleotides, the CDR3 is TGTGCCAGTAGTTGGACTAGCCGGGTCTCCTACGAGCAGTACTTC.

V is TRBV7-9 and J is TRBJ2-2, with D perhaps matching TRBD2 (5 bases). CDR3 length: 17 residues. Trimming took 7 bases from V and 3 from J, leaving 21 bases between them. In germline, CDR1 is SEHNR, CDR2 FQNEAQ (reference sequence). In DNA, the CDR3 is TGTGCCAGCAACTTCCCGCCGTTATTCGGGGACACCGGGGAGCTGTTTTTT. It encodes CASNFPPLFGDTGELFF.

This chain joins TRBV28 and TRBJ2-5, with a tentative D call TRBD1 (5 bases). The DNA end favors TRBJ2-7, so the J call may be wrong. CDR3 length equals 13 residues. CDR1 is MDHEN, CDR2 SYDVKM, per germline. CDR3 in amino acids: CASSLGQSYEQYF. The CDR3 nucleotides are TGTGCCAGCAGTTTGGGGCAGAGCTACGAGCAGTACTTC.

The sample holds one count of this clone. The chain joins TRBV27 to TRBJ1-2; TRBD1 matches 7 bases. V was pared by 0 bases and J by 4 bases, with 5 bases of the junction left unmatched. The CDR3 sequence is 15 residues long. In germline, CDR1 is MNHEY, CDR2 SMNVEV (reference sequence). Written as DNA, the CDR3 is TGTGCCAGCAGTTTATCGGGACAGAACTCCTATGGCTACACCTTC. This encodes CASSLSGQNSYGYTF.

The chain joins TRBV2 to TRBJ2-7; 9 bases fit TRBD1. This CDR3 has 15 residues. From germline, CDR1 is SNHLY and CDR2 FYNNEI. After removal of 9 bases from V and 6 bases from J, the junction contained 15 bases not matched to a gene. CDR3 loop: CASRPLPGTGIEQYF. CDR3 coding DNA: TGTGCCAGTCGACCTCTCCCCGGGACAGGGATCGAGCAGTACTTC. Together with reference TRBV2 and TRBJ2-7, the CDR3 gives the full variable domain: EPEVTQTPSHQVTQMGQEVILRCVPISNHLYFYWYRQILGQKVEFLVSFYNNEISEKSEIFDDQFSVERPDGSNFTLKIRSTKLEDSAMYFCASRPLPGTGIEQYFGPGTRLTVT.

The chain has TRBV2 and TRBJ2-1, with D possibly being TRBD2 (5 bases). The V end was cut by 6 bases, the J end by 2 bases, with 5 bases between. The CDR3 length is 12 residues. The germline V gene has CDR1 SNHLY and CDR2 FYNNEI. CDR3 nucleotide sequence: TGTGCCAGCAGCGGGGCCTACAATGAGCAGTTCTTC. It is translated as CASSGAYNEQFF.